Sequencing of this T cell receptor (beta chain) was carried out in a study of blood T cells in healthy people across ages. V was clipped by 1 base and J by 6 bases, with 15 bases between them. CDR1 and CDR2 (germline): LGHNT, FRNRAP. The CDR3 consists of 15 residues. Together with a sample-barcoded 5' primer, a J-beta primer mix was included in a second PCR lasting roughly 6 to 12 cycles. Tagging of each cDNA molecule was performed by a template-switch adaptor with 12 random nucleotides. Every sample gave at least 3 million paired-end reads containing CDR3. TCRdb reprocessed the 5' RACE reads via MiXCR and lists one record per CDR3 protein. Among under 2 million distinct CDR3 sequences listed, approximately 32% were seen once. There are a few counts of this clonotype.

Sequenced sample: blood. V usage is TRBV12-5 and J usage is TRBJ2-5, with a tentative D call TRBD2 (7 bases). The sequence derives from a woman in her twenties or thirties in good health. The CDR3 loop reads CASGLGGGQEQTQYF. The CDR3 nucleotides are TGTGCTAGTGGTTTGGGGGGGGGCCAGGAGCAGACCCAGTACTTC.